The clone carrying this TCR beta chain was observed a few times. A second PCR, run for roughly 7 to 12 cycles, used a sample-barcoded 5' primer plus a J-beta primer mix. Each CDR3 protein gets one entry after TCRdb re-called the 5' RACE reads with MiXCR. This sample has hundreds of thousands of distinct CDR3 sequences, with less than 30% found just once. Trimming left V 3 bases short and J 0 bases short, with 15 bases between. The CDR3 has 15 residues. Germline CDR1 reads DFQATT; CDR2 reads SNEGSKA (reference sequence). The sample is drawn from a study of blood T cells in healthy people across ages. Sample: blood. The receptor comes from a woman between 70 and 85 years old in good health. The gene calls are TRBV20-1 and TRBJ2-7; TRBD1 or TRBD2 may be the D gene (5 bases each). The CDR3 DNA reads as TGCAGTGCTAGGTGGGGGAATCGGAGCTCCTACGAGCAGTACTTC. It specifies CSARWGNRSSYEQYF.